This T cell receptor (beta chain) was profiled in a study of low-dose radiotherapy and immunotherapy resistance in tumors. Study context: Members of Cohort 2 were treated with 1 Gy per fraction every two weeks; their total was 13 Gy over 26 weeks.

Time point in this sample: before trial treatment. Treatment combined nivolumab, ipilimumab, aspirin, low-dose cyclophosphamide and low-dose radiotherapy in a dose-escalation trial. CDR3 size: 17 residues. The V gene's germline CDR1 is MDHEN and CDR2 SYDVKM. Trimming removed 4 bases from V and 1 base from J, with 19 bases in between. Primers used for first-strand cDNA, a TRAV- and TRBV-specific set, covered both alpha and beta chains. The authors amplified TCRs for about 20 PCR cycles with a constant-region primer and a V-primer adapter. From the reads, TCRdb called clonotypes with MiXCR, one entry per CDR3 protein. The sample holds 85,000 to 95,000 distinct CDR3 sequences, under 10% seen once. This clonotype was seen repeatedly, ten times or more.

The chain is built from TRBV28 and TRBJ1-1; D uncertain. The sequence derives from a male donor with prostate cancer. Here the sequenced sample was PBMCs, taken before treatment. In nucleotides, the CDR3 is TGTGCCAGCAGTTCCTACCGGCAGGCGGAAGGGAACACTGAAGCTTTCTTT. Protein: CASSSYRQAEGNTEAFF.